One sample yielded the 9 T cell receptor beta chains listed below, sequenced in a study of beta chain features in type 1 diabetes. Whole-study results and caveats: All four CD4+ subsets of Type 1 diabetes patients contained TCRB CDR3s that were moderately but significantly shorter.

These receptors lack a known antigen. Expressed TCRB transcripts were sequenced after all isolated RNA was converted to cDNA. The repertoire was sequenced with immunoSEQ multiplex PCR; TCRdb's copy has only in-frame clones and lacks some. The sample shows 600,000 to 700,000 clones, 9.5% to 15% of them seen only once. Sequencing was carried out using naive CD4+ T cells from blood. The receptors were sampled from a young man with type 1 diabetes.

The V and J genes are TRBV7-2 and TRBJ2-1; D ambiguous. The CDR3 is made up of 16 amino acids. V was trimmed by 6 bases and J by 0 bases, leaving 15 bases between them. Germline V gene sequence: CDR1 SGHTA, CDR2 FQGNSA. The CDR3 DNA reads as TGTGCCAGCAGTCGACCATTTCCTAGCTCCTACAATGAGCAGTTCTTC. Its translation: CASSRPFPSSYNEQFF.

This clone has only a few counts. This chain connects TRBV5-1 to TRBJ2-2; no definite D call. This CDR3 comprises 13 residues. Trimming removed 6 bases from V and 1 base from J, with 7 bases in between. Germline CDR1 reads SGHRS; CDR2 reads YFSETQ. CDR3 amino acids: CASMQRNTGELFF. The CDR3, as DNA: TGCGCCAGCATGCAGAGGAACACCGGGGAGCTGTTTTTT.

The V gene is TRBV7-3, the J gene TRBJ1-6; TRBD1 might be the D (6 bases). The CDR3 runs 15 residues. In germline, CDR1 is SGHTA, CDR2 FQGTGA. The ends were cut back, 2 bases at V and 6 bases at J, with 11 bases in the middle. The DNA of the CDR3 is TGTGCCAGCAGCTTATACAGGGTATCTAATTCACCCCTCCACTTT. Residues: CASSLYRVSNSPLHF.

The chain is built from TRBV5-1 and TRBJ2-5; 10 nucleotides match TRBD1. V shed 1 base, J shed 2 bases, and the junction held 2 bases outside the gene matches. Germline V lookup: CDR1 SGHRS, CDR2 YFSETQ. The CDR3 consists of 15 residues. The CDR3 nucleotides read TGCGCCAGCAGCTTGCTGGACAGGGGGCAAGAGACCCAGTACTTC. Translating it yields CASSLLDRGQETQYF.

The CDR3 sequence: CASSPQGTGAEKLFF. As DNA, the CDR3 is TGTGCCAGCAGCCCACAGGGGACGGGGGCTGAAAAACTGTTTTTT. The chain has TRBV7-9 and TRBJ1-4; 7 nucleotides align to TRBD1. Germline V lookup: CDR1 SEHNR, CDR2 FQNEAQ (reference sequence). The CDR3 spans 15 residues. The trim removed 5 bases at V and 7 bases at J, leaving 10 bases unmatched.

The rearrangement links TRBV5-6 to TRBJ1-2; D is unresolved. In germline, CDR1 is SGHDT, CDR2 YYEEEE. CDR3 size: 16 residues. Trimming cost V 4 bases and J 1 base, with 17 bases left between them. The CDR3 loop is CASSRGARSDNYGYTF. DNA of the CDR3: TGTGCCAGCAGCAGAGGCGCAAGAAGTGATAACTATGGCTACACCTTC. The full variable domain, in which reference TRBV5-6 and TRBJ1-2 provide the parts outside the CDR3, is DAGVTQSPTHLIKTRGQQVTLRCSPKSGHDTVSWYQQALGQGPQFIFQYYEEEERQRGNFPDRFSGHQFPNYSSELNVNALLLGDSALYLCASSRGARSDNYGYTFGSGTRLTVV.

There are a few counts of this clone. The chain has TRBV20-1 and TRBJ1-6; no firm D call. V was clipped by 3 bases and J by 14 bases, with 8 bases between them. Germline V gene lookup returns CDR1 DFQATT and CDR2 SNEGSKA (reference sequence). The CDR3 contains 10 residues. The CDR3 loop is CSASEETLHF. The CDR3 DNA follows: TGCAGTGCTAGTGAGGAGACCCTCCACTTT.

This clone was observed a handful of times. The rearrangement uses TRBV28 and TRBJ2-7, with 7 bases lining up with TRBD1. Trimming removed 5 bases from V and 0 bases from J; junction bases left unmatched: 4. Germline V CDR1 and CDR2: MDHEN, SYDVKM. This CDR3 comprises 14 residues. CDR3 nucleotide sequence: TGTGCCAGCAGTATCGGGACAGTCTCCTACGAGCAGTACTTC. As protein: CASSIGTVSYEQYF. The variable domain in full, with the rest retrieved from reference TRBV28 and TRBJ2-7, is DVKVTQSSRYLVKRTGEKVFLECVQDMDHENMFWYRQDPGLGLRLIYFSYDVKMKEKGDIPEGYSVSREKKERFSLILESASTNQTSMYLCASSIGTVSYEQYFGPGTRLTVT.

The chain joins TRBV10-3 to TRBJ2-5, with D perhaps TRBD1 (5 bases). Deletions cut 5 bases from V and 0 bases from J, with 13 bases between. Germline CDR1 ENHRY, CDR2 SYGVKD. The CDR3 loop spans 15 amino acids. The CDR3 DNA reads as TGTGCCATCAGTTCCCTACCACAGGACCAAGAGACCCAGTACTTC. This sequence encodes CAISSLPQDQETQYF.